Listed below are T cell receptor beta chains from one sample, sequenced in a study of technical replicates of blood from a handful of donors. Only in-frame clones appear in the TCRdb table, and some are missing; sequencing was by immunoSEQ multiplex PCR. The table shows about 68,000 clones, with under 98% occurring only once. Sequenced material: T cells isolated from PBMCs. These receptors originate from a human donor in good health. The CDR3 runs from the conserved cysteine through the conserved F or W. D genes are given only for firm matches. Clone sizes are given selectively: once, few, many, or a class where the clone is expanded.

TRBV5-6,TRBJ1-5,TRBD1,-,TGTGCCAGCAGTTTGACAGGGTCTTACAATCAGCCCCAGCATTTT,CASSLTGSYNQPQHF
TRBV7-9,TRBJ1-3,TRBD1,once,TGTGCCAGCAGGCCCACCACAGGGGGTAACACCATATATTTT,CASRPTTGGNTIYF
TRBV19,TRBJ2-2,TRBD2,-,TGTGCCAGTAGGAAGCGGGAGGGGACCGGGGAGCTGTTTTTT,CASRKREGTGELFF
TRBV19,TRBJ1-4,-,once,TGTGCCAGTAGTGCAGGAACATGGGATGAAAAACTGTTTTTT,CASSAGTWDEKLFF
TRBV5-1,TRBJ2-3,TRBD2,-,TGCGCCAGCAGCCTAGAAGCGGGGCGGGGGGATACGCAGTATTTT,CASSLEAGRGDTQYF
TRBV5-1,TRBJ2-1,TRBD2,-,TGCGCCAGCAGCTCCCCTGGGACTAGAGGCAATGAGCAGTTCTTC,CASSSPGTRGNEQFF
TRBV7-9,TRBJ2-1,TRBD2,-,TGTGCCAGCAGCGTCTCTAGCGGGACCTACAATGAGCAGTTCTTC,CASSVSSGTYNEQFF
TRBV6-5,TRBJ2-2,-,-,TGTGCCAGCACCTTACTAGCTGATAACACCGGGGAGCTGTTTTTT,CASTLLADNTGELFF
TRBV29-1,TRBJ2-7,TRBD1,-,TGCAGCGTTGAAGATGGTGCGGACAGGGTGTTCGAGCAGTACTTC,CSVEDGADRVFEQYF
TRBV9,TRBJ1-4,-,-,TGTGCCAGCAGCGTACACGGGTTTCAGGAAAAACTGTTTTTT,CASSVHGFQEKLFF
TRBV30,TRBJ2-7,-,-,TGTGCCTGGAGAGTGGGACTCTACGAGCAGTACTTC,CAWRVGLYEQYF
TRBV14,TRBJ2-1,TRBD2,once,TGTGCCAGCAGCCAGTCCCTGGGACTAGCGGCCAGGAATGAGCAGTTCTTC,CASSQSLGLAARNEQFF